This T cell receptor (beta chain) came from a study of blood T cells in healthy people across ages. Across the whole study: Template switching recovered approximately one barcoded beta molecule for every two T cells.

Then a second PCR, running roughly 7 to 11 cycles, was carried out with a sample-barcoded 5' primer and a J-beta primer mix. One entry per CDR3 protein, called by TCRdb with MiXCR from the 5' RACE reads. This sample carries more than 650,000 distinct CDR3 sequences, roughly 53% of them seen once, and the ten largest clones take about 38%. Germline V gives CDR1 MNHNY, CDR2 SVGAGI (reference sequence). This CDR3 spans 15 amino acids. The chain uses TRBV6-6 and TRBJ2-7, with TRBD2 identical over 11 bases. TRBJ2-5 explains the end of the DNA better; the J call may be wrong. The specimen sequenced was blood. This TCR derives from an elderly man in good health. The CDR3 region is CASTNSGRAGETQYF. The DNA for the CDR3 is TGTGCCAGCACTAATAGCGGGAGGGCCGGAGAGACCCAGTACTTC.